This T cell receptor beta chain was captured in a study of blood T cell repertoires in COVID-19. Overall study context: Samples taken during acute and convalescent COVID-19 were collected in the United States, Italy and Spain. The cDNA or gDNA used as material had been derived from T cells, B-cell-depleted T cells, or PBMCs.

The germline V and J ends were trimmed by 3 bases and 1 base, with 19 bases remaining between them. Germline CDR1 KGHDR, CDR2 SFDVKD. The CDR3 totals 18 residues. Original handling: Counts of nucleated cells, estimated from reference gene primer amplification, were obtained. Some clones are missing from TCRdb's copy, which holds only in-frame ones; the method was immunoSEQ multiplex PCR. V and J calls plus clone size are reproduced from that table; the DNA served to infer D and trimming. The table lists about 180,000 clones, about 86% of them singletons. Enrolled during active infection, Seattle patients were then followed longitudinally.

This chain joins TRBV24-1 and TRBJ2-3; D might be TRBD1 (5 bases). This clonotype was obtained from a woman between 65 and 79 years old with COVID-19, enrolled during active disease. Sequences were obtained from peripheral blood. The chain's CDR3 is CATSDPDRTRGGTDTQYF. For the CDR3, the DNA is TGTGCCACCAGTGATCCAGACAGAACCCGAGGAGGCACAGATACGCAGTATTTT.